A selection of T cell receptor beta chains follows, all from one sample in a study of T-cell reconstitution after alpha-beta-depleted transplantation in children. TCRdb re-derived calls from the PCR reads in MiXCR, one entry per CDR3 protein. This table has about 240,000 distinct CDR3 sequences, about 11% appearing once. The source material was PBMCs from the stem cell graft donor, sampled from the stem cell graft. Receptor source: a human donor who donated a stem cell graft to a child with acute lymphoblastic leukemia. CDR3s include the opening cysteine and the closing phenylalanine or tryptophan. D genes are given only for firm matches. Size tells how often a clone was seen (once, few, many) or the class of an expanded clone, and some rows leave it out.

v_call	d_call	clone_size	j_call	cdr3_nt	cdr3_aa
TRBV18	.	many	TRBJ2-1	TGTGCCAGCTCCCCGGTCGGGAATGAGCAGTTCTTC	CASSPVGNEQFF
TRBV6-2/TRBV6-3	.	many	TRBJ2-5	TGTGCCAGCAGTAGACTACCCCGAGAGACCCAGTACTTC	CASSRLPRETQYF
TRBV6-2/TRBV6-3	TRBD1	few	TRBJ1-5	TGTGCCAGCAGTTACTCCCGGACAGGGGGGGATCAGCCCCAGCATTTT	CASSYSRTGGDQPQHF
TRBV6-1	.	many	TRBJ2-7	TGTGCCAGCAACATTCGGGACACCGGCTACGAGCAGTACTTC	CASNIRDTGYEQYF
TRBV9	.	few	TRBJ1-1	TGTGCCAGCAGCTTACAAGGACATGGTCGCAGCCACACTGAAGCTTTCTTT	CASSLQGHGRSHTEAFF
TRBV7-9	.	many	TRBJ2-7	TGTGCCAGCAGCCCACAGTCACGGCCAGGCGAGCAGTACTTC	CASSPQSRPGEQYF
TRBV5-5	.	many	TRBJ2-7	TGTGCCAGCAGCTACCCAGGGGGGAGCTACGAGCAGTACTTC	CASSYPGGSYEQYF
TRBV4-2	TRBD1	.	TRBJ1-4	TGTGCCAGCAGCCAAGACGGGGACAGCTATGAAAAACTGTTTTTT	CASSQDGDSYEKLFF
TRBV24-1	TRBD2	many	TRBJ2-5	TGTGCCACCAGTGGAGGACCGGGGCGGGGGGGCCAAGAGACCCAGTACTTC	CATSGGPGRGGQETQYF
TRBV29-1	.	many	TRBJ2-3	TGCAGCGTTGGGACAGCGAGGTCAGATACGCAGTATTTT	CSVGTARSDTQYF
TRBV4-3	.	many	TRBJ1-2	TGCGCCAGCAGCCAAGGGAGGGATTATGGCTACACCTTC	CASSQGRDYGYTF
TRBV20-1	.	many	TRBJ2-2	TGCAGTGCTAGCCCTCCGGGGGCTGTGGACACCGGGGAGCTGTTTTTT	CSASPPGAVDTGELFF
TRBV12-3/TRBV12-4	TRBD1	many	TRBJ1-6	TGTGCCAGCAGTTTTACAGGGGGGAAGGCCCTCCACTTT	CASSFTGGKALHF
TRBV4-3	TRBD2	many	TRBJ2-7	TGCGCCAGCAGCACATTAGCGGGAGACAGGAGCGAGCAGTACTTC	CASSTLAGDRSEQYF
TRBV4-3	TRBD2	many	TRBJ2-1	TGCGCCAGCAGCCAATCATACCTAGCGGGTCCTTACAATGAGCAGTTCTTC	CASSQSYLAGPYNEQFF
TRBV29-1	.	.	TRBJ2-1	TGCAGCGTTAAAGCGACTATACACAATGAGCAGTTCTTC	CSVKATIHNEQFF
TRBV7-2	TRBD1	few	TRBJ2-1	TGTGCCAGCAGCTTTGACAGGGGCTCCTACAATGAGCAGTTCTTC	CASSFDRGSYNEQFF
TRBV5-8	TRBD2	many	TRBJ2-3	TGTGCCAGCAGCAAACTAGCGGGAGCAGATACGCAGTATTTT	CASSKLAGADTQYF
TRBV6-1	.	few	TRBJ2-3	TGTGCCAGCACAGGGCAAACAGATACGCAGTATTTT	CASTGQTDTQYF
TRBV6-1	.	once	TRBJ2-1	TGTGCCACCTGGGGCAATGAGCAGTTCTTC	CATWGNEQFF
TRBV7-3	TRBD2	many	TRBJ2-1	TGTGCCACCACACTAGCGGCCCACAATGAGCAGTTCTTC	CATTLAAHNEQFF
TRBV6-1	.	many	TRBJ1-2	TGTGCCAGCAGTGAAGAAGCTAACTATGGCTACACCTTC	CASSEEANYGYTF
TRBV30	TRBD1	.	TRBJ1-5	TGTGCCTGGAGTGAGGGGACAGGCTATCTTAGCAATCAGCCCCAGCATTTT	CAWSEGTGYLSNQPQHF
TRBV7-8	.	.	TRBJ2-1	TGTGCCAGCACCACCCACGGGGGCGGTCACAATGAGCAGTTCTTC	CASTTHGGGHNEQFF
TRBV5-1	.	.	TRBJ2-7	TGCGCCAGCAGCTCACTGGGGGGACAGCTCCTCTCCTACGAGCAGTACTTC	CASSSLGGQLLSYEQYF
TRBV7-9	.	many	TRBJ1-1	TGTGCCAGCAGCTTTCCGTCGAACACTGAAGCTTTCTTT	CASSFPSNTEAFF
TRBV3-1	TRBD2	.	TRBJ2-7	TGTGCCAGCAGCCGAAGCGGGAGGACCTACGAGCAGTACTTC	CASSRSGRTYEQYF
TRBV7-2	TRBD1	many	TRBJ1-1	TGTGCCAGCAGCTTAGCTTACAGGGGGACCACTGAAGCTTTCTTT	CASSLAYRGTTEAFF
TRBV6-2/TRBV6-3	.	.	TRBJ1-5	TGTGCCAGCAGTCAGACATGTTACAATCAGCCCCAGCATTTT	CASSQTCYNQPQHF
TRBV28	TRBD1	once	TRBJ1-2	TGTGCCAGCAGTCCCGGGACAGGGAGCCCCGGGTATGGCTACACCTTC	CASSPGTGSPGYGYTF
TRBV18	.	many	TRBJ1-5	TGTGCCAGCTCACTCAGAGATAGCAATCAGCCCCAGCATTTT	CASSLRDSNQPQHF
TRBV2	.	.	TRBJ2-7	TGTGCCAGCAACACCGGGAGCCCGGCAGGGAATTCCTTC	CASNTGSPAGNSF
TRBV7-9	TRBD1	.	TRBJ2-7	TGTGCCAGCAGCTTAGGGGACAGGGGAAAACGGGCCGAGCAGTACTTC	CASSLGDRGKRAEQYF
TRBV7-9	TRBD2	many	TRBJ2-3	TGTGCCAGCAGCTTACGGCGGGGGGGCACAGATACGCAGTATTTT	CASSLRRGGTDTQYF
TRBV20-1	.	many	TRBJ2-3	TGCAGTGCCCGAGGGGATCTTTGGAGTTATACGCAGTATTTT	CSARGDLWSYTQYF
TRBV7-2	.	many	TRBJ1-2	TGTGCCAGCAGCTTCCTCCGAGGGGAAACTAACTATGGCTACACCTTC	CASSFLRGETNYGYTF
TRBV7-9	.	many	TRBJ1-1	TGTGCCAGCAGCCCAAAGGACACCCAGAGGAACACTGAAGCTTTCTTT	CASSPKDTQRNTEAFF
TRBV7-3	TRBD2	.	TRBJ2-1	TGTGCCAGCGGCGCGGGAGGTTCGAATGAGCAGTTCTTC	CASGAGGSNEQFF
TRBV19	.	many	TRBJ2-1	TGTGCCAGTAGTATAGATCTAAGCGTCTACAATGAGCAGTTCTTC	CASSIDLSVYNEQFF
TRBV5-1	TRBD2	many	TRBJ2-1	TGCGCCAGCAGCTTGGCGACTAGCGGGGGGGCCCATGAGCAGTTCTTC	CASSLATSGGAHEQFF
TRBV5-1	TRBD2	many	TRBJ2-4	TGCGCCAGCAGCTTGGAAACTAGCGGGGGGTTCGTTGCATCCATTCAGTACTTC	CASSLETSGGFVASIQYF
TRBV20-1	.	few	TRBJ2-1	TGCAGTGCCACCCTGGGCGCGGAGGGGCCGAATGAGCAGTTCTTC	CSATLGAEGPNEQFF
TRBV30	.	.	TRBJ2-1	TGTGCCTGGAGTGTGGGGGTTTGGAATGAGCAGTTCTTC	CAWSVGVWNEQFF
TRBV12-3/TRBV12-4	.	many	TRBJ1-2	TGTGCCAGCAGTTTAACCTATGGCTACACCTTC	CASSLTYGYTF
TRBV4-2	TRBD1	.	TRBJ2-5	TGTGCCAGCAGCCAAGGAGGGACAGCGACTGTTCAGTACTTC	CASSQGGTATVQYF
TRBV20-1	.	many	TRBJ1-1	TGCAGTGCTGAGGGGCCGAACACTGAAGCTTTCTTT	CSAEGPNTEAFF